This entry describes one TCR beta chain. Germline values: CDR1 LNHNV, CDR2 YYDKDF (reference sequence). The V and J ends lost 9 bases and 4 bases respectively, with 28 bases between them. The CDR3 is made up of 17 amino acids. This entry is derived from a study of control samples from healthy donors and cancer patients. The protocol was immunoSEQ multiplex PCR, while the TCRdb copy is restricted to in-frame clones and leaves out a portion. Of approximately 49,000 clones listed, around nine tenths are singletons. The source of this sequence is a man aged 35-49 years with colorectal cancer. Sequencing was carried out using PBMCs. This chain uses TRBV15 with TRBJ2-7; TRBD1 is a possible D gene (7 bases). CDR3 DNA sequence: TGTGCCACTCGGCGGGATGACGGGGACAGCCCCGTTTACGAGCAGTACTTC. This translates into CATRRDDGDSPVYEQYF.